The 7 T cell receptor beta chains given below trace back to one sample, sequenced in a study of T cell clonotyping in hematopoietic cell transplantation. Only in-frame clones appear in the TCRdb table, and some are missing; sequencing was by immunoSEQ multiplex PCR. The sample lists fewer than 50,000 clones, 94% occurring once. Input material: peripheral blood mononuclear cells. Source of these receptors: a woman aged 45-60 years in good health. Some clones in this sample may be carry-over from other donors' samples.

The rearrangement uses TRBV11-2 and TRBJ1-6; D is perhaps TRBD1 (6 bases). The CDR3 sequence is 14 residues long. Per the germline V gene, CDR1 is SGHAT and CDR2 is FQNNGV. Between the trimmed V and J ends, which lost 4 bases and 6 bases, there was a span of 10 bases. The CDR3 nucleotides read TGTGCCAGCAGCTCGGCAGGGGCTAATTCACCCCTCCACTTT. Amino acid sequence: CASSSAGANSPLHF.

The chain joins TRBV9 to TRBJ2-3; 7 nucleotides align to TRBD1. CDR1 is SGDLS and CDR2 is YYNGEE in the germline V gene. V lost 0 bases to trimming and J lost 5 bases; unmatched junction nucleotides: 6. The CDR3 runs to 15 residues. The CDR3 bases are TGTGCCAGCAGCGTAGGGAACAGGGGAAGAGATACGCAGTATTTT. It specifies CASSVGNRGRDTQYF.

CDR3 sequence: CASNTWGSYEQYF. CDR3 sequence (DNA): TGTGCCAGCAACACTTGGGGTAGCTACGAGCAGTACTTC. This chain links TRBV5-4 with TRBJ2-7; unclear D gene. The ends were cut back, 6 bases at V and 3 bases at J, with 13 bases in the middle. This CDR3 contains 13 residues. Germline V gene data show CDR1 as SGHNT and CDR2 as YYREEE (reference sequence).

The rearrangement joins TRBV10-3 to TRBJ2-7; 8 bases agree with TRBD1. J gave up 3 bases and V 6 bases, and 16 bases lay outside the gene matches. The germline V gene has CDR1 ENHRY and CDR2 SYGVKD. CDR3 length: 17 amino acids. This CDR3 reads CAISRNPGQGNSYEQYF. CDR3 in DNA: TGTGCCATCAGCCGCAACCCTGGACAGGGTAACAGCTACGAGCAGTACTTC.

The chain combines TRBV5-1 with TRBJ2-2; D assignment may be TRBD1 or TRBD2 (6 bases each). Germline values: CDR1 SGHRS, CDR2 YFSETQ. The CDR3 totals 16 residues. Trimming took off 2 bases at V and 0 bases at J, with 11 bases between the two ends. The CDR3 sequence is CASSFTGAANTGELFF. DNA of the CDR3: TGCGCCAGCAGCTTTACGGGGGCCGCGAACACCGGGGAGCTGTTTTTT.

The V and J genes are TRBV30 and TRBJ1-4; D call uncertain. This CDR3 contains 13 residues. V lost 0 bases and J 8 bases, leaving 10 bases between the germline ends. The germline CDR1 and CDR2 sequences are GTSNPN and SVGIG (reference sequence). In DNA, the CDR3 is TGTGCCTGGAGTGTAACCCCCGGGGAAAAACTGTTTTTT. Translated, it gives CAWSVTPGEKLFF.

The chain employs TRBV2 and TRBJ1-3; D possibly corresponds to TRBD1 (5 bases). Trimming pared 8 bases from V and 9 bases from J, leaving 11 bases between. Looked up from germline, CDR1 is SNHLY and CDR2 is FYNNEI. This CDR3 contains 11 residues. CDR3 DNA sequence: TGTGCCAGCGGTACGGGGACCACCATATATTTT. Protein product: CASGTGTTIYF.